The 18 T cell receptor beta chains reported below all come from one sample, sequenced in a study of CD8+ T cells in alopecia areata. Extracted from the samples, RNA was reverse transcribed into cDNA to serve as the sequencing template. Assay used: immunoSEQ multiplex PCR; TCRdb lists only in-frame clones, some missing. The sample has more than 200,000 clones, approximately 47% seen once. Noted treatment: oral pan-JAK inhibitor, 5-10 mg twice daily. This specimen was CD4+ T cells sorted from blood, taken at approximately week 36, from a patient treated with tofacitinib. The receptors here all came from a human donor with alopecia areata.

The chain joins TRBV2 to TRBJ2-1; TRBD2 might be the D (5 bases). Trimming removed 8 bases at V and 0 bases at J, with 20 bases between. Germline V gene sequence: CDR1 SNHLY, CDR2 FYNNEI. The CDR3 is made up of 17 amino acids. The CDR3 loop reads CASPTPGSVSSYNEQFF. The CDR3 DNA follows: TGTGCCAGCCCCACGCCGGGGTCAGTTAGCTCCTACAATGAGCAGTTCTTC.

This sequence joins TRBV5-1 and TRBJ2-7; 9 positions agree with TRBD1. Trimming at V came to 1 base and at J to 7 bases, leaving 9 bases not matched to a gene. The CDR3 covers 15 residues. Per germline, CDR1 SGHRS and CDR2 YFSETQ. Here the CDR3 DNA reads TGCGCCAGCAGCTTGAGTCGGGACAGGGTGAGGGAGCAGTACTTC. Protein sequence: CASSLSRDRVREQYF.

This clone came up a few times. This chain uses TRBV29-1 with TRBJ2-1; 10 nucleotides match TRBD2. The CDR3 is 17 amino acids. Losses at the gene ends were 4 bases for V and 0 bases for J; bases not matched to a gene: 9. CDR1 is SQVTM and CDR2 is ANQGSEA in the germline V gene. The CDR3 DNA reads as TGCAGCGTTGTTAGGCTAGCGGGAGCGGACTCCTACAATGAGCAGTTCTTC. It translates to CSVVRLAGADSYNEQFF.

This clone was seen a few times. The rearrangement links TRBV5-4 to TRBJ1-1; 10 nucleotides match TRBD1. CDR3 size: 15 residues. Germline values: CDR1 SGHNT, CDR2 YYREEE (reference sequence). Trimming removed 7 bases from V and 4 bases from J; junction bases left unmatched: 10. CDR3 protein: CASRKTGGASTEAFF. The CDR3 DNA reads as TGTGCCAGCCGCAAGACAGGGGGCGCAAGCACTGAAGCTTTCTTT.

The V and J genes are TRBV18 and TRBJ1-5, with D maybe TRBD1 (6 bases). V shed 3 bases and J shed 1 base, with 7 bases lying between them. The CDR3 covers 14 residues. The V gene's germline CDR1 is KGHSH and CDR2 LQKENI. CDR3 region: CASSPQGSNQPQHF. The CDR3 region has the DNA TGTGCCAGCTCACCTCAGGGGAGCAATCAGCCCCAGCATTTT. Complete variable domain (other parts from reference TRBV18 and TRBJ1-5): NAGVMQNPRHLVRRRGQEARLRCSPMKGHSHVYWYRQLPEEGLKFMVYLQKENIIDESGMPKERFSAEFPKEGPSILRIQQVVRGDSAAYFCASSPQGSNQPQHFGDGTRLSIL.

The chain couples TRBV25-1 to TRBJ1-5; no clear D gene. The CDR3 totals 16 residues. V lost 1 base, J lost 7 bases, and 17 bases lay in between. Germline CDR1 reads MGHDK; CDR2 reads SYGVNS. In nucleotides, the CDR3 is TGTGCCAGCAGTGAATCCCGTGCAGTAATGGACCAGCCCCAGCATTTT. Its translation is CASSESRAVMDQPQHF.

This sequence joins TRBV6-6 and TRBJ1-2, with D perhaps matching TRBD1 (5 bases). This CDR3 region has 12 residues. The V end lost 6 bases, the J end lost 7 bases, and 12 bases lay between the germline ends. Germline CDR1 MNHNY, CDR2 SVGAGI (reference sequence). CDR3 DNA: TGTGCCAGCAGACGAGGGGAGGCTGGCTACACCTTC. This codes for CASRRGEAGYTF.

The rearrangement uses TRBV29-1 and TRBJ1-1; a weak D match, TRBD1 (6 bases). Germline CDR1 and CDR2: SQVTM and ANQGSEA. This CDR3 region has 14 residues. Trimming stripped 7 bases from V and 6 bases from J, with 21 bases between. CDR3 bases: TGCAGCGCTCAAGAAGACAGGCGAATTTCTGAAGCTTTCTTT. This codes for CSAQEDRRISEAFF.

This clone was found a few times. J is TRBJ2-2 and V is TRBV7-9, with 7 nucleotides matching TRBD2. V was pared by 2 bases and J by 4 bases, with 1 base of the junction left unmatched. Germline CDR1 is SEHNR and CDR2 is FQNEAQ (reference sequence). This CDR3 comprises 14 residues. The CDR3 spells CASSLTSVTGELFF. CDR3 bases: TGTGCCAGCAGCTTAACTAGCGTCACCGGGGAGCTGTTTTTT.

This clone has only one observation. The chain employs TRBV7-3 and TRBJ2-3; no clear D. This CDR3 region has 19 residues. The V end was cut by 5 bases, the J end by 0 bases, with 24 bases between. The V gene's germline CDR1 is SGHTA and CDR2 FQGTGA. CDR3 in amino acids: CASSQLLIGQMGSTDTQYF. CDR3 in DNA: TGTGCCAGCAGCCAACTTTTAATTGGGCAAATGGGTAGCACAGATACGCAGTATTTT.

This clone was detected only a few times. The CDR3 nucleotides read TGCAGCGTTGTAGGAGGCCGTTGGGAGACCCAGTACTTC. Translation gives CSVVGGRWETQYF. The chain recombines TRBV29-1 with TRBJ2-5; tentatively, D is TRBD2 (5 bases). V was pared by 4 bases and J by 5 bases, with 14 bases between. The CDR3 consists of 13 residues. Germline loops: CDR1 SQVTM, CDR2 ANQGSEA.

The chain carries TRBV5-1 and TRBJ1-4; no reliable D call. Looked up from germline, CDR1 is SGHRS and CDR2 is YFSETQ. V was pared by 3 bases and J by 5 bases, with 11 bases between. The CDR3 has 14 amino acids. The CDR3 sequence is CASSSGDSNEKLFF. For the CDR3, the DNA is TGCGCCAGCAGCTCCGGGGATTCGAATGAAAAACTGTTTTTT.

The CDR3 DNA sequence: TGTGCCAGCAGCTTATCAGGGACTACCACCTACGAGCAGTACTTC. Protein: CASSLSGTTTYEQYF. V usage is TRBV11-2 and J usage is TRBJ2-7; TRBD2 agrees at 7 bases. With V trimmed by 2 bases and J by 2 bases, 6 bases remained unmatched. CDR3 length: 15 amino acids. The germline V gene has CDR1 SGHAT and CDR2 FQNNGV. The full variable domain, its missing parts supplied by reference TRBV11-2 and TRBJ2-7, is EAGVAQSPRYKIIEKRQSVAFWCNPISGHATLYWYQQILGQGPKLLIQFQNNGVVDDSQLPKDRFSAERLKGVDSTLKIQPAKLEDSAVYLCASSLSGTTTYEQYFGPGTRLTVT.

This clone was seen a few times. The rearrangement links TRBV29-1 to TRBJ2-3, with D hard to call. CDR1 is SQVTM, CDR2 ANQGSEA, per germline. The length of the CDR3 is 15 residues. V was shortened by 6 bases and J by 0 bases, with 16 bases between the two germline ends. The CDR3 nucleotides read TGCAGCGTCCCCTCGGGTGGACGGAGCACAGATACGCAGTATTTT. This translates into CSVPSGGRSTDTQYF.

The chain uses TRBV11-1 and TRBJ2-7; 7 nucleotides agree with TRBD2. The CDR3 consists of 14 residues. Germline lookup yields CDR1 SGHAT and CDR2 FQDESV (reference sequence). J was trimmed by 2 bases and V by 5 bases; bases with no gene match: 6. CDR3 region: CASSPRTRAYEQYF. CDR3 nucleotides: TGTGCCAGCAGCCCCCGGACTAGAGCCTACGAGCAGTACTTC.

This clone was found a few times. V usage is TRBV13 and J usage is TRBJ2-5; TRBD2 matches 7 bases. There are 17 residues in the CDR3. V was clipped by 5 bases and J by 1 base; unmatched bases: 13. Germline CDR1 and CDR2: PRHDT and FYEKMQ (reference sequence). CDR3: CASSPIGRGSFQETQYF. The CDR3 bases are TGTGCCAGCAGCCCCATTGGGAGGGGATCGTTCCAAGAGACCCAGTACTTC.

This chain uses TRBV18 with TRBJ2-5; D unclear. Between the trimmed V and J ends, which lost 4 bases and 0 bases, there was a span of 9 bases. The CDR3 is 14 residues long. Germline V gene sequence: CDR1 KGHSH, CDR2 LQKENI. The CDR3 bases are TGTGCCAGCTCACTTCTGGGGTACCAAGAGACCCAGTACTTC. Encoded protein: CASSLLGYQETQYF.

V usage is TRBV6-5 and J usage is TRBJ2-2; D perhaps matches TRBD2 (6 bases). Deletions cut 4 bases from V and 5 bases from J, with 17 bases between. The germline gives CDR1 MNHEY, CDR2 SVGAGI. The CDR3 is 16 residues long. The CDR3, as DNA: TGTGCCAGCAGTTCCCTAGCGTCCCCACGAACCGGGGAGCTGTTTTTT. Encoded protein: CASSSLASPRTGELFF.